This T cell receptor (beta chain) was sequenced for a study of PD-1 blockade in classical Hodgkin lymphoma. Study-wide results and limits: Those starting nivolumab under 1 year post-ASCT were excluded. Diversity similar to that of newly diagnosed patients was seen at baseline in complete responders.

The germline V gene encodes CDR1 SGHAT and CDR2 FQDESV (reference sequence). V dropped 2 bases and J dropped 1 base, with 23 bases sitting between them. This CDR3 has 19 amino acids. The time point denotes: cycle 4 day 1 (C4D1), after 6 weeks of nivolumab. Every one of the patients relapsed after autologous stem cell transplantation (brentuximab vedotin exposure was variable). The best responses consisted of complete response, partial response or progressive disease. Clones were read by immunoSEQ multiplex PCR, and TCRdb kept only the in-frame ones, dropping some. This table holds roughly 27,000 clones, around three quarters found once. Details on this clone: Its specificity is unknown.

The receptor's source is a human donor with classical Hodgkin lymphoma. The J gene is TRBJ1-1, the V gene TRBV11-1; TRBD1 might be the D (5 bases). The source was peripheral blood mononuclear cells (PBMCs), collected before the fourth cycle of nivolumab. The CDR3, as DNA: TGTGCCAGCAGCTTAAATCTCGGCGCTGCCAGGGTAAGGAACACTGAAGCTTTCTTT. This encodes CASSLNLGAARVRNTEAFF.